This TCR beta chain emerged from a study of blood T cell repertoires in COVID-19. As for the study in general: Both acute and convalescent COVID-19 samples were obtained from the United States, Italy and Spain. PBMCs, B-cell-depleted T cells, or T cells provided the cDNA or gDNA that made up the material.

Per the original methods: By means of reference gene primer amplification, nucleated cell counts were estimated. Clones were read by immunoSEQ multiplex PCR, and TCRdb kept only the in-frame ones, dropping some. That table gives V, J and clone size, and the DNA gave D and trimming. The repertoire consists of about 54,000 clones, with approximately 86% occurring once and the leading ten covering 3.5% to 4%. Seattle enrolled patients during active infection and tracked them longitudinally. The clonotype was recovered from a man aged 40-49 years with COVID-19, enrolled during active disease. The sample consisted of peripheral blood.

The CDR3 sequence: CASGLAYEQYF. CDR3 nucleotide sequence: TGTGCCAGCGGACTAGCCTACGAGCAGTACTTC. The chain joins TRBV2 to TRBJ2-7, with 7 bases lining up with TRBD2. The CDR3 is 11 residues long. CDR1 SNHLY and CDR2 FYNNEI come from the germline V gene. With 8 bases clipped from V and 2 bases from J, the junction kept 0 bases outside the gene matches.